The 10 T cell receptor beta chains listed next were all sequenced from one sample in a study of T cell responses to AZD1222 COVID-19 vaccine. TCRdb's copy holds only in-frame clones and misses some; the assay was immunoSEQ multiplex PCR. Found here are some 190,000 clones, 92% of them singletons; the top ten hold roughly 2%. The sequencing used peripheral blood, collected 28 days after the second AZD1222 dose. These receptors all stem from an adult who received the AZD1222 COVID-19 vaccine.

The gene calls are TRBV7-8 and TRBJ1-6; D may be TRBD1 (5 bases). The germline V gene has CDR1 SGHVS and CDR2 FQNEAQ. V lost 5 bases and J 10 bases, leaving 18 bases between the germline ends. The CDR3 is 15 residues long. In nucleotides, the CDR3 is TGTGCCAGCAGCGCGGGACGGGGATCGTGGTCACCCCTCCACTTT. Translated: CASSAGRGSWSPLHF.

The table lists this clone with a count of one. The chain joins TRBV6-5 to TRBJ2-7; D remains ambiguous. CDR1 and CDR2 from the germline V gene are MNHEY and SVGAGI. Trimming shortened V by 4 bases and J by 0 bases, and 10 bases separated the two germline ends. This CDR3 contains 14 residues. CDR3 sequence reads: CASSSLLSSYEQYF. The CDR3 bases are TGTGCCAGCAGTTCCCTCCTGAGCTCCTACGAGCAGTACTTC.

The V and J genes are TRBV5-1 and TRBJ1-5; the match to TRBD1 covers 7 bases. CDR1 and CDR2 (germline): SGHRS, YFSETQ. The CDR3 has 15 amino acids. The V gene end was trimmed by 4 bases and the J gene end by 7 bases; junction bases not matched to a gene: 11. The CDR3 is CASSLWGGGGQPQHF. As DNA, the CDR3 is TGCGCCAGCAGCCTTTGGGGAGGGGGCGGGCAGCCCCAGCATTTT.

The chain is built from TRBV9 and TRBJ1-3; no firm D call. Trimming shortened V by 0 bases and J by 0 bases, and 13 bases separated the two germline ends. The germline gives CDR1 SGDLS, CDR2 YYNGEE. This CDR3 is built from 17 residues. CDR3 nucleotides: TGTGCCAGCAGCGTAGGTCGAACGCTGATCTCTGGAAACACCATATATTTT. Its protein product is CASSVGRTLISGNTIYF.

This chain connects TRBV2 to TRBJ2-2, with 8 bases that match TRBD2. V shed 6 bases and J 0 bases; nucleotides not matched to a gene: 6. Per germline, CDR1 SNHLY and CDR2 FYNNEI. There are 16 residues in the CDR3. The CDR3 region has the DNA TGTGCCAGCAGACGTAGACTAGCGACGAACACCGGGGAGCTGTTTTTT. Translation: CASRRRLATNTGELFF. Complete variable domain (other parts from reference TRBV2 and TRBJ2-2): EPEVTQTPSHQVTQMGQEVILRCVPISNHLYFYWYRQILGQKVEFLVSFYNNEISEKSEIFDDQFSVERPDGSNFTLKIRSTKLEDSAMYFCASRRRLATNTGELFFGEGSRLTVL.

The chain joins TRBV19 to TRBJ2-1; 9 bases line up with TRBD2. Germline CDR1 reads LNHDA; CDR2 reads SQIVND (reference sequence). This CDR3 is 16 amino acids long. J gave up 6 bases and V 3 bases, and 9 bases lay outside the gene matches. The CDR3 is CASSMDSGRRSNEQFF. CDR3 DNA: TGTGCCAGTAGTATGGATAGCGGGAGACGATCCAATGAGCAGTTCTTC.

This clone was detected only once. This chain uses TRBV30 with TRBJ1-5; D gene ambiguous. V dropped 2 bases and J dropped 7 bases, with 12 bases sitting between them. Per the germline V gene, CDR1 is GTSNPN and CDR2 is SVGIG (reference sequence). The CDR3 consists of 13 residues. CDR3 DNA sequence: TGTGCCTGGAGTCTGTCAAATCGGCAGCCCCAGCATTTT. Its translation is CAWSLSNRQPQHF.

The J gene is TRBJ2-7, the V gene TRBV10-3, with 8 bases that match TRBD2. The CDR3 runs 15 residues. The V segment lost 0 bases and the J segment 6 bases; nucleotides outside the gene matches: 7. The germline gives CDR1 ENHRY, CDR2 SYGVKD. The CDR3 DNA reads TGTGCCATCAGTGAGTCGACGGCGGGAGGAACCGAGCAGTACTTC. It translates to CAISESTAGGTEQYF.

The V gene is TRBV19, the J gene TRBJ1-4; possible D gene TRBD1, 6 bases. V lost 3 bases, J lost 6 bases, and 11 bases lay in between. Germline V CDR1 and CDR2: LNHDA, SQIVND (reference sequence). The CDR3 is made up of 14 amino acids. CDR3 sequence: CASSIGGADEKLFF. In DNA, the CDR3 is TGTGCCAGTAGTATTGGGGGGGCTGATGAAAAACTGTTTTTT.

In this sample, this clone turned up once. The chain has TRBV5-4 and TRBJ2-7, with D possibly matching TRBD2 (6 bases). Germline CDR1 and CDR2: SGHNT and YYREEE (reference sequence). The CDR3 is made up of 14 amino acids. Trimming pared 3 bases from V and 4 bases from J, leaving 14 bases between. Written as DNA, the CDR3 is TGTGCCAGCAGCTCTGAAGGGAGGATGTACGAGCAGTACTTC. Its protein is CASSSEGRMYEQYF.